The rows below give T cell receptor beta chains drawn from one sample of a study of blood T cell repertoires in COVID-19. Sequenced by immunoSEQ multiplex PCR; TCRdb stores in-frame clones only, minus some. The profile shows 150,000 to 200,000 clones, more than 75% of them singletons. Sequencing was performed on PBMCs or T cells enriched from blood (not recorded which). These TCRs come from a woman in her thirties who had recovered from COVID-19. Both conserved end residues are part of each CDR3. Each record gives: V gene, CDR3 protein.

TRBV11-2,CASSLTGGETNYGYTF
TRBV5-6,CASSPRAGGFGETQYF
TRBV14,CASSPLRGTEQYF
TRBV29-1,CSVGKVAGDQYF
TRBV9,CASSADSKGGNTIYF
TRBV2,CASSEAGGNEQYF
TRBV11-3,CASSRGTSGAYNEQFF
TRBV11-3,CASSGTSGANEQFF
TRBV3-1/TRBV3-2,CASRKMSGELFF
TRBV2,CASSPVSGGELFF
TRBV5-1,CASSKRQGANEKLFF
TRBV7-9,CASSLAHGSGSSDTQYF
TRBV11-3,CAIETGVEETQYF
TRBV27,CASSLSEGGPWTPLHF
TRBV19,CASSKTGGNTEAFF
TRBV28,CASSQHSGSTDTQYF
TRBV14,CASSQIDQETQYF
TRBV9,CASSTGSQYGYTF
TRBV19,CASVESGSLSPDTQYF
TRBV2,CASSESVGSPYEQYF
TRBV5-1,CASSSAQGSNSPLHF
TRBV27,CASSFQTRGGQETQYF
TRBV7-9,CASSPPEGGRGPDTQYF
TRBV30,CAWSVGGTGPNEQFF
TRBV6-5,CASIAGRTEAFF
TRBV2,CASSPFREAKSQHF
TRBV11-2,CASSLLEPPPQYF
TRBV6-2/TRBV6-3,CASSRGVREVLNEQFF
TRBV25-1,CASSAWGNQAGNTEAFF
TRBV30,CAWSVLGSGTEAFF
TRBV9,CASSVVGSGIQDTGELFF
TRBV21-1,CASPLSETSGIQQYF
TRBV7-9,CASSQGTVNTEAFF
TRBV27,CASSLSKQGARIYF
TRBV29-1,CSVVPGQGNYGYTF
TRBV28,CASSSDPFNTEAFF
TRBV2,CASSPQTGGSGANVLTF
TRBV7-3,CASSLGSGNTGELFF
TRBV19,CASTTISEAYGYTF
TRBV2,CASSEDRGRRYEQYF
TRBV11-3,CASSSESGANVLTF
TRBV27,CASSLSFFYGKTSPRTEAFF
TRBV14,CASSQVIAGGNEQFF
TRBV28,CASSLGAGAGELFF
TRBV3-1/TRBV3-2,CASSQESRDTQYF
TRBV16,CASSHFGSQDTEAFF
TRBV7-3,CASSPAREGLEQFF
TRBV28,CASSWIDRAQDTQYF
TRBV7-9,CASSPRPGQGAQGGYTF
TRBV4-1,CASSQYQGYQETQYF
TRBV18,CASSYGRDQPQHF
TRBV28,CASSSQTAGLTPGTQYF
TRBV2,CANQTPGLSGYTF
TRBV20-1,CSASGDRSYEQYF
TRBV29-1,CSVESGRGNEQFF
TRBV6-1,CASSEDPRDRGYLGKNIQYF
TRBV10-3,CAISESNRTGLYSYEQYF
TRBV30,CAWSWGAGNTIYF
TRBV5-6,CASSLRQGTNSPLHF
TRBV27,CASSFIGGPVNTEAFF